These T cell receptor beta chains were read from a single sample in a study of shared clonotypes between healthy human individuals. Profiled with immunoSEQ multiplex PCR; TCRdb holds only in-frame clones, not every one. The profile shows approximately 1,000,000 clones, 78% of them singletons. Sequencing was done on a sample of memory CD4+ T cells from PBMCs. These TCRs come from a man younger than 35 in good health. Some clones in this sample may be carry-over from other donors' samples. Both conserved end residues are part of each CDR3. Each record gives: J gene, V gene, CDR3 length, D gene, clone size, CDR3 DNA, CDR3 protein. The D gene is left open where the match is weak. Clone sizes are given selectively: once, few, many, or a class where the clone is expanded.

J: TRBJ1-1; V: TRBV7-9; length: 13; D: -; size: -; DNA: TGTGCCAGCATGGGAGACCTTAACACTGAAGCTTTCTTT; CDR3: CASMGDLNTEAFF
J: TRBJ1-2; V: TRBV30; length: 14; D: -; size: -; DNA: TGTGCCTTTACCGGGACGTCAAGGAACTATGGCTACACCTTC; CDR3: CAFTGTSRNYGYTF
J: TRBJ1-2; V: TRBV5-4; length: 15; D: -; size: -; DNA: TGTGCCAGCAGCGCCGCGGGGGCGGTCGTGTATGGCTACACCTTC; CDR3: CASSAAGAVVYGYTF
J: TRBJ2-5; V: TRBV27; length: 15; D: TRBD2; size: -; DNA: TGTGCCAGCAGTTCCCTAGCGGGGGGTCAAGAGACCCAGTACTTC; CDR3: CASSSLAGGQETQYF
J: TRBJ2-2; V: TRBV10-3; length: 14; D: -; size: -; DNA: TGTGCCATCAGTGGCCAGGGTTACACCGGGGAGCTGTTTTTT; CDR3: CAISGQGYTGELFF
J: TRBJ2-7; V: TRBV2; length: 13; D: -; size: many; DNA: TGTGCCAGCAGGGACCCGAACCGGGAAGAGCAGTACTTC; CDR3: CASRDPNREEQYF
J: TRBJ2-3; V: TRBV7-9; length: 16; D: TRBD2; size: -; DNA: TGTGCCAGCAGCAAGAGGACTAGCGGGAGCACAGATACGCAGTATTTT; CDR3: CASSKRTSGSTDTQYF
J: TRBJ2-7; V: TRBV7-9; length: 14; D: -; size: -; DNA: TGTGCCAGCAGCCCCGACAGGTGGGGACTTGGGCAGTACTTC; CDR3: CASSPDRWGLGQYF
J: TRBJ1-2; V: TRBV19; length: 14; D: -; size: -; DNA: TGTGCCAGCCTCCCCCCGGGGGACAACTATGGCTACACCTTC; CDR3: CASLPPGDNYGYTF
J: TRBJ2-2; V: TRBV11-1; length: 18; D: TRBD2; size: -; DNA: TGTGCCAGCAGCTTACCCCAGGGTAGCGGGAGAAATTTCGGGGAGCTGTTTTTT; CDR3: CASSLPQGSGRNFGELFF
J: TRBJ2-1; V: TRBV11-2; length: 16; D: TRBD2; size: -; DNA: TGTGCCAGCAGCCCGACGGTGGGAGGGCTACCTAATGAGCAGTTCTTC; CDR3: CASSPTVGGLPNEQFF
J: TRBJ1-5; V: TRBV5-1; length: 17; D: TRBD1; size: -; DNA: TGCGCCAGCAGCTTGGGGACAGGAAGTTTAGGCAATCAGCCCCAGCATTTT; CDR3: CASSLGTGSLGNQPQHF
J: TRBJ2-7; V: TRBV6-5; length: 15; D: -; size: -; DNA: TGTGCCAGCAGTTACTCGGGTACAGGGCGCTACGAGCAGTACTTC; CDR3: CASSYSGTGRYEQYF
J: TRBJ2-7; V: TRBV15; length: 14; D: -; size: -; DNA: TGTGCCACCAGCAGAGGACAGAGAGGGTACGAGCAGTACTTC; CDR3: CATSRGQRGYEQYF
J: TRBJ2-3; V: TRBV5-8; length: 15; D: TRBD2; size: -; DNA: TGTGCCAGCAGCTTAGCTAGCGGATACACAGATACGCAGTATTTT; CDR3: CASSLASGYTDTQYF
J: TRBJ1-2; V: TRBV20-1; length: 11; D: -; size: -; DNA: TGCAGTGCTACGGCTAACTATGGCTACACCTTC; CDR3: CSATANYGYTF